This T cell receptor beta chain is drawn from a study of cytomegalovirus exposure and HLA in healthy donors. Overall study context: In an early release, HLA-typed donors contributed approximately 82 million unique TCR sequences. Study outcomes and limitations: Within the data, a cluster of highly shared sequence variants was likely a sequencing artifact.

Notes on this clone: Its antigen is unidentified.

PCR amplification relied on 60 Vbeta primers (plus 13 Jbeta primers). Method: immunoSEQ multiplex PCR; TCRdb's copy keeps in-frame clones and lacks some. The sample lists about 140,000 clones, 80% to 90% occurring once. Trimming took 7 bases from V and 3 from J; bases not matched to a gene: 7. CDR1 is LNHNV, CDR2 YYDKDF, per germline (reference sequence). The CDR3 runs 16 residues. The sequenced sample consisted of PBMCs. The gene calls are TRBV15 and TRBJ2-6, with 9 bases identical to TRBD1. The origin of this receptor is a woman aged 40 to 50 in good health and CMV-seropositive. Here the CDR3 reads CATTLGTGYGANVLTF. In nucleotides, the CDR3 is TGTGCCACCACGTTGGGGACAGGGTATGGGGCCAACGTCCTGACTTTC.